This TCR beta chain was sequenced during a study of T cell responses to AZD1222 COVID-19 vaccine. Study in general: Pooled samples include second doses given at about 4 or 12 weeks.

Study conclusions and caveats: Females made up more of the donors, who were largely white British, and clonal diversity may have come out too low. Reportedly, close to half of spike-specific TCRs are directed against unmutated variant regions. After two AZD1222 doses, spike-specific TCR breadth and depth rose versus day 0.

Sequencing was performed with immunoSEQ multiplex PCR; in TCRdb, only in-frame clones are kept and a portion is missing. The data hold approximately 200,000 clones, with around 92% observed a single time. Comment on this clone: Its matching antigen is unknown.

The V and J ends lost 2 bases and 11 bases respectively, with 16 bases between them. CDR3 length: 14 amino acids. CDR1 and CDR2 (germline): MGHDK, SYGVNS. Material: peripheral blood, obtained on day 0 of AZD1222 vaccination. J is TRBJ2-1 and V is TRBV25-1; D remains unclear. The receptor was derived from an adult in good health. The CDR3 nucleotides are TGTGCCAGCAGTGAACTCCCCGACGGCCGCAAGCAGTTCTTC. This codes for CASSELPDGRKQFF. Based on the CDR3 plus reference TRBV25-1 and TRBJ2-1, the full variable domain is EADIYQTPRYLVIGTGKKITLECSQTMGHDKMYWYQQDPGMELHLIHYSYGVNSTEKGDLSSESTVSRIRTEHFPLTLESARPSHTSQYLCASSELPDGRKQFFGPGTRLTVL.